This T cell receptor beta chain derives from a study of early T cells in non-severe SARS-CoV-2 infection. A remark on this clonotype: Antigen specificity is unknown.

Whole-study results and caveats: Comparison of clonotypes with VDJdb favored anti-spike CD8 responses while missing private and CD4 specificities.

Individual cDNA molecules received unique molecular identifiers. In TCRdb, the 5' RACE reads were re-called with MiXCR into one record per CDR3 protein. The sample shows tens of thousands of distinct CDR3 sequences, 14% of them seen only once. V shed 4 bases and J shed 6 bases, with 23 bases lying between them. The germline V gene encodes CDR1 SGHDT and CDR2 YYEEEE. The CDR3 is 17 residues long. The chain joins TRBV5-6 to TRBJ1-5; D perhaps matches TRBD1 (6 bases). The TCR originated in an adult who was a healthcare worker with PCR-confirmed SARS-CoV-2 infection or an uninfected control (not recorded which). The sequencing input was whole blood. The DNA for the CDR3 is TGTGCCAGCAGCCAAACAACAGGGCCGAATCCTTTTCAGCCCCAGCATTTT. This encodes CASSQTTGPNPFQPQHF.